These 26 T cell receptor beta chains came from one sample sequenced in a study of T cells after yellow fever vaccination. TCRdb re-analysed the 5' RACE reads in MiXCR, keeping a single row per CDR3 protein. The sample lists around 100,000 distinct CDR3 sequences; 8% to 9.5% were seen once. The sample was CD8+ T cells sorted from PBMCs, taken 45 days after the yellow fever booster vaccination. These receptors were obtained from a man aged 25 to 40 who received the YFV17D yellow fever vaccine.

The chain is built from TRBV5-5 and TRBJ2-6, with TRBD1 as a possible D gene (5 bases). This CDR3 contains 16 residues. Trimming left V 4 bases short and J 0 bases short, with 11 bases between. The V gene's germline CDR1 is SGHKS and CDR2 YYEKEE (reference sequence). Here the CDR3 DNA reads TGTGCCAGCAGCCAAAAGGGGCTCTCTGGGGCCAACGTCCTGACTTTC. Protein sequence: CASSQKGLSGANVLTF.

The chain is built from TRBV5-1 and TRBJ2-1, with 11 bases identical to TRBD2. The CDR3 contains 16 residues. V lost 0 bases and J lost 5; bases outside the gene matches: 4. Germline lookup yields CDR1 SGHRS and CDR2 YFSETQ. The CDR3 DNA reads as TGCGCCAGCAGCTTGGCACTAGCGGGAGTCCACAATGAGCAGTTCTTC. It translates to CASSLALAGVHNEQFF.

This clonotype was recorded at least ten times. V and J are TRBV5-5 and TRBJ2-7; the match to TRBD1 covers 9 bases. Germline CDR1 reads SGHKS; CDR2 reads YYEKEE (reference sequence). V was clipped by 3 bases and J by 3 bases; unmatched bases: 4. The CDR3 is 14 residues long. The CDR3 region has the DNA TGTGCCAGCAGCTGGGGACAGGGAGACTACGAGCAGTACTTC. Translating gives CASSWGQGDYEQYF.

This clonotype was recorded at least ten times. The J gene is TRBJ2-7, the V gene TRBV6-5; D gene unclear. There are 16 residues in the CDR3. V lost 7 bases to trimming and J lost 2 bases, with 21 bases between them. Germline V lookup: CDR1 MNHEY, CDR2 SVGAGI. For the CDR3, the DNA is TGTGCCAGCATCTCCTCTATCGCCGTTGGTACCTACGAGCAGTACTTC. The encoded protein is CASISSIAVGTYEQYF.

This clonotype was seen ten or more times. The chain uses TRBV15 and TRBJ2-2; no clear D gene. Germline CDR1 and CDR2: LNHNV and YYDKDF (reference sequence). CDR3 size: 14 residues. V was shortened by 0 bases and J by 2 bases, with 4 bases between the two germline ends. The CDR3 reads CATSRDFNTGELFF. DNA of the CDR3: TGTGCCACCAGCAGAGATTTTAACACCGGGGAGCTGTTTTTT.

This clonotype was seen only a few times. The V and J genes are TRBV7-2 and TRBJ2-5; D is unresolved. The CDR3 spans 15 residues. The germline V and J ends were trimmed by 2 bases and 2 bases, with 12 bases remaining between them. CDR1 and CDR2 (germline): SGHTA, FQGNSA. CDR3 sequence reads: CASSLFGFRQETQYF. In DNA form, the CDR3 reads TGTGCCAGCAGCTTATTCGGCTTTAGGCAAGAGACCCAGTACTTC.

This chain connects TRBV4-2 to TRBJ2-3; D unclear. V lost 1 base and J 6 bases, leaving 11 bases between the germline ends. The CDR3 totals 14 residues. Per germline, CDR1 LGHNA and CDR2 YNFKEQ. CDR3 in amino acids: CASSQVGHRDTQYF. The CDR3 bases are TGTGCCAGCAGCCAAGTCGGGCATCGGGATACGCAGTATTTT.

This clonotype was recorded at least ten times. CDR3 DNA sequence: TGTGCCAGCAGCCCGACAGGGGATACGCAGTATTTT. Protein sequence: CASSPTGDTQYF. The V call is TRBV11-2, the J call TRBJ2-3; 7 nucleotides match TRBD1. The V and J ends lost 5 bases and 6 bases, in that order; junction bases with no gene match: 2. The germline CDR1 and CDR2 sequences are SGHAT and FQNNGV. The CDR3 length is 12 residues.

The chain has TRBV6-2 or TRBV6-3 and TRBJ2-2, with a tentative D call TRBD2 (6 bases). From germline, CDR1 is MNHEY and CDR2 SVGEGT. The CDR3 has 18 amino acids. The V end was cut by 6 bases, the J end by 0 bases, with 20 bases between. CDR3 nucleotide sequence: TGTGCCAGCAGCAGCGGGCGGGATCCTAACGCGAACACCGGGGAGCTGTTTTTT. This gives the protein CASSSGRDPNANTGELFF.

This clonotype showed up many times. This chain joins TRBV19 and TRBJ2-1, with D perhaps TRBD2 (6 bases). The length of the CDR3 is 13 residues. From germline, CDR1 is LNHDA and CDR2 SQIVND (reference sequence). V lost 8 bases and J lost 3, with 11 bases in between. This CDR3 is CASGTFLYNEQFF. In nucleotides, the CDR3 is TGTGCCAGTGGGACTTTCCTCTACAATGAGCAGTTCTTC.

This clonotype was seen a handful of times. The chain combines TRBV9 with TRBJ2-4; D uncertain. This CDR3 has 13 residues. Trimming took 3 bases from V and 5 from J, leaving 9 bases between them. CDR1 is SGDLS and CDR2 is YYNGEE in the germline V gene. The CDR3 reads CASSEHGENIQYF. The CDR3 DNA reads TGTGCCAGCAGCGAGCACGGCGAAAACATTCAGTACTTC. Supplemented by reference TRBV9 and TRBJ2-4, the full variable domain reads DSGVTQTPKHLITATGQRVTLRCSPRSGDLSVYWYQQSLDQGLQFLIQYYNGEERAKGNILERFSAQQFPDLHSELNLSSLELGDSALYFCASSEHGENIQYFGAGTRLSVL.

There are many counts of this clonotype. The V gene is TRBV7-9, the J gene TRBJ2-3; 7 bases are shared with TRBD2. With 4 bases clipped from V and 0 bases from J, the junction kept 10 bases outside the gene matches. In germline, CDR1 is SEHNR, CDR2 FQNEAQ (reference sequence). The CDR3 consists of 17 residues. The CDR3 DNA follows: TGTGCCAGCAGCTCTGGGGTGAGGCGGGAGAGCACAGATACGCAGTATTTT. The encoded protein is CASSSGVRRESTDTQYF.

The chain recombines TRBV29-1 with TRBJ2-1, with TRBD1 matching 9 bases. J lost 6 bases, V lost 5 bases, and 8 bases had no gene match. Germline V gives CDR1 SQVTM, CDR2 ANQGSEA. The CDR3 extends over 14 amino acids. This CDR3 reads CSVTGGALGNEQFF. For the CDR3, the DNA is TGCAGCGTTACAGGGGGCGCCTTGGGCAATGAGCAGTTCTTC.

V and J are TRBV7-9 and TRBJ1-1, with D maybe TRBD1 (5 bases). Germline-derived CDR1 and CDR2 are SEHNR and FQNEAQ (reference sequence). V lost 5 bases and J 7 bases, leaving 11 bases between the germline ends. The CDR3 spans 12 residues. The CDR3 spells CASSGGGVEAFF. DNA of the CDR3: TGTGCCAGCAGCGGGGGGGGAGTTGAAGCTTTCTTT.

In its sample, this clonotype was seen many times. This sequence joins TRBV27 and TRBJ2-2, with TRBD2 as a possible D gene (6 bases). Germline values: CDR1 MNHEY, CDR2 SMNVEV (reference sequence). This CDR3 region has 12 residues. Deletions cut 6 bases from V and 6 bases from J, with 8 bases between. The CDR3 DNA follows: TGTGCCAGCAGACTAGCCCCCGGGGAGCTGTTTTTT. Amino acids: CASRLAPGELFF.

Comments on this clonotype: This may come from a read error, since a much larger clone is one base off. The genes are TRBV4-2 and TRBJ2-1, with 7 nucleotides matching TRBD2. Looked up from germline, CDR1 is LGHNA and CDR2 is YNFKEQ. This CDR3 has 19 amino acids. The CDR3 sequence: CSSSQDSLAGELSYNEQFF. CDR3 nucleotides: TGTTCCAGCAGCCAAGACTCGTTAGCGGGCGAGCTCTCCTACAATGAGCAGTTCTTC.

This clonotype was observed at least ten times. The rearrangement links TRBV12-3 or TRBV12-4 to TRBJ1-4, with TRBD1 identical over 9 bases. The V segment lost 6 bases and the J segment 8 bases; nucleotides outside the gene matches: 4. The CDR3 is 13 amino acids. The CDR3 nucleotides are TGTGCCAGCAGACAGACAGGGGGGGAAAAACTGTTTTTT. Its protein product is CASRQTGGEKLFF.

In its sample, this clonotype was seen many times. The CDR3 reads CASSLTGLAGANEQFF. CDR3 nucleotide sequence: TGTGCCAGCAGTTTAACAGGACTAGCGGGAGCCAATGAGCAGTTCTTC. The chain employs TRBV12-3 or TRBV12-4 and TRBJ2-1, with 13 positions matching TRBD2. With 2 bases clipped from V and 6 bases from J, the junction kept 4 bases outside the gene matches. This CDR3 spans 16 amino acids.

The chain links TRBV29-1 to TRBJ1-1; D uncertain. Germline-derived CDR1 and CDR2 are SQVTM and ANQGSEA. The ends were cut back, 4 bases at V and 3 bases at J, with 12 bases in the middle. The CDR3 runs 13 residues. CDR3 nucleotide sequence: TGCAGCGTTGTAAATCCCGGGGACACTGAAGCTTTCTTT. It codes for CSVVNPGDTEAFF.

The table lists this clonotype with many counts. This chain links TRBV29-1 with TRBJ2-2, with a possible D match to TRBD2 (5 bases). The CDR3 length is 13 residues. V was clipped by 5 bases and J by 4 bases, with 11 bases between them. Germline V CDR1 and CDR2: SQVTM, ANQGSEA. In nucleotides, the CDR3 is TGCAGCGTTTGCCGGGAAAGCACCGGGGAGCTGTTTTTT. Protein sequence: CSVCRESTGELFF.

The sample holds many counts of this clonotype. The CDR3 sequence is CASSARPAYGYTF. As DNA, the CDR3 is TGTGCCAGCAGCGCCCGCCCGGCGTATGGCTACACCTTC. The chain joins TRBV11-2 to TRBJ1-2; D gene unclear. V was shortened by 5 bases and J by 5 bases, with 12 bases between the two germline ends. The length of the CDR3 is 13 residues. Germline lookup yields CDR1 SGHAT and CDR2 FQNNGV.

A few counts support this clonotype. The CDR3: CASRVPPRRQGRQPQHF. The CDR3 DNA is TGTGCCAGCAGGGTCCCTCCCCGCCGACAGGGAAGGCAGCCCCAGCATTTT. The chain couples TRBV28 to TRBJ1-5; 7 nucleotides align to TRBD1. Germline V gene lookup returns CDR1 MDHEN and CDR2 SYDVKM. Losses at the gene ends were 6 bases for V and 7 bases for J; bases not matched to a gene: 18. The CDR3 is made up of 17 amino acids.

This clonotype was detected ten times or more. The chain recombines TRBV20-1 with TRBJ2-7, with D hard to call. This CDR3 has 13 residues. V lost 6 bases and J 0 bases, leaving 12 bases between the germline ends. The germline V gene has CDR1 DFQATT and CDR2 SNEGSKA (reference sequence). The CDR3 sequence: CSAWGSSSYEQYF. CDR3 bases: TGCAGTGCCTGGGGTTCAAGCTCCTACGAGCAGTACTTC.

Ten or more counts support this clonotype. The rearrangement uses TRBV2 and TRBJ2-3, with 8 nucleotides matching TRBD1. Losses at the gene ends were 3 bases for V and 0 bases for J; bases not matched to a gene: 5. CDR1 is SNHLY and CDR2 is FYNNEI in the germline V gene. The CDR3 spans 16 residues. CDR3 region: CASSDLDRVSTDTQYF. Written as DNA, the CDR3 is TGTGCCAGCAGTGATCTGGACAGGGTTAGCACAGATACGCAGTATTTT. The full variable domain, rest sourced from reference TRBV2 and TRBJ2-3, is EPEVTQTPSHQVTQMGQEVILRCVPISNHLYFYWYRQILGQKVEFLVSFYNNEISEKSEIFDDQFSVERPDGSNFTLKIRSTKLEDSAMYFCASSDLDRVSTDTQYFGPGTRLTVL.

This clonotype was seen ten or more times. The chain has TRBV7-6 and TRBJ2-1; unclear D gene. V lost 2 bases, J lost 2 bases, and 10 bases lay in between. Germline lookup yields CDR1 SGHVS and CDR2 FNYEAQ. This CDR3 contains 15 residues. The CDR3 nucleotides are TGTGCCAGCAGCTTAAACGGATCACCCTACAATGAGCAGTTCTTC. This gives the protein CASSLNGSPYNEQFF.

This clonotype was seen repeatedly, ten times or more. CDR3 nucleotides: TGCAGTGCTACCCTCGGGGCTGCGGGAGACAATGAGCAGTTCTTC. It is translated as CSATLGAAGDNEQFF. The V call is TRBV20-1, the J call TRBJ2-1; 7 bases fit TRBD2. After removal of 4 bases from V and 5 bases from J, the junction contained 11 bases not matched to a gene. Looked up from germline, CDR1 is DFQATT and CDR2 is SNEGSKA (reference sequence). The CDR3 extends over 15 amino acids.